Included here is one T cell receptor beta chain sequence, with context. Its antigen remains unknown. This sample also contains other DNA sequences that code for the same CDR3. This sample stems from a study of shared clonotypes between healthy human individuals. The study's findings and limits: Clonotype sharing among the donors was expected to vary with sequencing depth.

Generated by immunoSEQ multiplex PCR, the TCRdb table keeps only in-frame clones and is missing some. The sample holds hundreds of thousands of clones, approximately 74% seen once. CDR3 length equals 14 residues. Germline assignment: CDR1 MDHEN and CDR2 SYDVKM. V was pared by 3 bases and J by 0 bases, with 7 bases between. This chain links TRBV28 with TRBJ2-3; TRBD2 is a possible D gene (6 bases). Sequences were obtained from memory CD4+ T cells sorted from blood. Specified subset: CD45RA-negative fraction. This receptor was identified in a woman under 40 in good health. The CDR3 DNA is TGTGCCAGCAGTTTTGGGGGGAGCACAGATACGCAGTATTTT. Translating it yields CASSFGGSTDTQYF.